This TCR beta chain was identified during a study of blood T cell repertoires in COVID-19. Study context: Material from acute and convalescent COVID-19 was sourced from the United States, Italy and Spain.

This clone was observed once. The V and J ends lost 2 bases and 2 bases respectively, with 7 bases between them. Germline V gene data show CDR1 as GTSNPN and CDR2 as SVGIG (reference sequence). This CDR3 spans 13 amino acids. Here immunoSEQ multiplex PCR was the method, and the copy in TCRdb shows in-frame clones only, minus some. Counted here are hundreds of thousands of clones, almost 90% occurring once; the ten biggest clones make up 1%. V usage is TRBV30 and J usage is TRBJ1-3; no clear D. The receptor comes from a woman aged 40 to 50 with COVID-19, enrolled during active disease. The sequencing sample was made of peripheral blood. CDR3 region: CAWSLGPGNTIYF. The CDR3 coding sequence is TGTGCCTGGAGTCTGGGCCCTGGAAACACCATATATTTT.